These T cell receptor beta chains were read from a single sample in a study of T-cell memory formation after mild COVID-19. A single record per CDR3 protein comes from TCRdb applying MiXCR to the 5' RACE reads. Among 180,000 or so distinct CDR3 sequences listed, roughly 10% were seen once. The sample consisted of PBMCs or a T cell subset sorted from them (not recorded which). The receptors derive from a man aged 18 to 30 who had mild COVID-19 (a few samples of this study predate the infection). Cell type and time point are not known. Both conserved end residues are part of each CDR3. D genes are given only for firm matches. Rows may omit the clone size; those that give it use once, few, many or a size class.

j_gene | d_gene | abundance | v_gene | CDR3nt | CDR3aa
TRBJ1-3 | TRBD1 | NA | TRBV29-1 | TGCAGCGTTGAAGGGCCAACAGGGGCTCCTGGAAACACCATATATTTT | CSVEGPTGAPGNTIYF
TRBJ2-5 | NA | NA | TRBV11-2 | TGTGCCAGCAGAACAATTCGGGGGCGGGAGACCCAGTACTTC | CASRTIRGRETQYF
TRBJ1-2 | NA | NA | TRBV3-1 | TGTGCCAGCAGCCAAGACCCGGTGAACTATGGCTACACCTTC | CASSQDPVNYGYTF
TRBJ1-4 | NA | few | TRBV28 | TGTGCCAGCAGTTTCCTCCCAAAACACAGTGAGAATGAAAAACTGTTTTTT | CASSFLPKHSENEKLFF
TRBJ2-3 | NA | few | TRBV5-1 | TGCGCCAGCAGCTTACTTGGGCACACAGATACGCAGTATTTT | CASSLLGHTDTQYF
TRBJ1-3 | NA | NA | TRBV6-5 | TGTGCCAGCAAAACCGGGACAACCACTGGAAACACCATATATTTT | CASKTGTTTGNTIYF
TRBJ2-7 | NA | few | TRBV7-3 | TGTGCCAGCAGCCCCGGGAATTATTACGAGCAGTACTTC | CASSPGNYYEQYF
TRBJ1-6 | NA | few | TRBV3-1 | TGTGCCAGCAGCCAAGTCGGACGGATGGTTTCACCCCTCCACTTT | CASSQVGRMVSPLHF
TRBJ2-2 | NA | NA | TRBV12-3/TRBV12-4 | TGTGCCAGCAGTTACAGGGCACCGAACACCGGGGAGCTGTTTTTT | CASSYRAPNTGELFF
TRBJ2-6 | NA | few | TRBV5-1 | TGCGCCAGCAACGACGGGAACGCTGGGGCCAACGTCCTGACTTTC | CASNDGNAGANVLTF
TRBJ2-2 | TRBD2 | NA | TRBV5-1 | TGCGCCAGCCAAGGACTAGCGGGGCCGTCGGCCGGGGAGCTGTTTTTT | CASQGLAGPSAGELFF
TRBJ1-1 | NA | few | TRBV5-4 | TGTGCCAGCAGCTTTGAGGGGACTACTGAAGCTTTCTTT | CASSFEGTTEAFF
TRBJ1-1 | TRBD1 | NA | TRBV20-1 | TGCAGTGCTAGAGCACAGGGGGTAGGCGCAGCCACTGAAGCTTTCTTT | CSARAQGVGAATEAFF
TRBJ2-1 | TRBD2 | few | TRBV12-3/TRBV12-4 | TGTGCCAGCGGGACTATGGGCCGCGAGCAGTTCTTC | CASGTMGREQFF
TRBJ2-3 | TRBD2 | many | TRBV5-1 | TGCGCCAGCAGCTTGAAACTAGCGGGGGGTGGAGATACGCAGTATTTT | CASSLKLAGGGDTQYF
TRBJ2-3 | TRBD2 | few | TRBV2 | TGTGCCAGCACCCCGGGACTAGCAACTAATACGCAGTATTTT | CASTPGLATNTQYF
TRBJ2-4 | NA | few | TRBV10-3 | TGTGCCATCAGTGAGTCGGTAGATTACAGCGTTCAGTACTTC | CAISESVDYSVQYF
TRBJ1-3 | NA | NA | TRBV12-3/TRBV12-4 | TGTGCCAGCAGTTTATTGGGTATTTCTGGAAACACCATATATTTT | CASSLLGISGNTIYF
TRBJ2-5 | NA | NA | TRBV18 | TGTGCCAGCTGTGACTTTCAAGAGACCCAGTACTTC | CASCDFQETQYF
TRBJ1-3 | NA | NA | TRBV20-1 | TGCAGTGCTAGAGATGGGGGCTCTGGAAACACCATATATTTT | CSARDGGSGNTIYF
TRBJ2-5 | TRBD2 | few | TRBV3-1 | TGTGCCAGCAGCCAAGGGGCTAGCGGGCCCCAGACCCAGTACTTC | CASSQGASGPQTQYF
TRBJ2-1 | TRBD2 | NA | TRBV11-2 | TGTGCCAGCGGGTCGGGACTAGCGGGGTACAATGAGCAGTTCTTC | CASGSGLAGYNEQFF